This entry concerns a single T cell receptor (beta chain). What it binds is not known. Profiled with immunoSEQ multiplex PCR; TCRdb holds only in-frame clones, not every one. The sample holds 120,000 to 150,000 clones; under 95% are singletons and the top ten take 2.5% to 3%. The sample comes from a study of T cell responses to AZD1222 COVID-19 vaccine. Study findings and constraints: Donors in the cohort were predominantly white British and more often female, and clonal diversity was possibly underestimated. An increase in Spike-specific TCR breadth and depth was observed after two AZD1222 doses. Within unmutated variant regions lay the reported targets of nearly half of spike-specific TCRs.

J lost 10 bases, V lost 2 bases, and 6 bases had no gene match. CDR1 is KGHSH and CDR2 is LQKENI in the germline V gene. This CDR3 has 14 amino acids. The sequenced sample was peripheral blood, obtained on day 0 of MenACWY control vaccination. This sequence joins TRBV18 and TRBJ1-5; the match to TRBD1 covers 9 bases. The sequence was collected from an adult in good health. CDR3 sequence (DNA): TGTGCCAGCTCACCATTCCGACAGGGGGGACCCCAGCATTTT. As protein: CASSPFRQGGPQHF.